This T cell receptor beta chain was sequenced in a study of T-cell reconstitution after alpha-beta-depleted transplantation in children. The TCRbeta library was prepared with unique molecular identifiers. MiXCR was run by TCRdb on the PCR reads, yielding one entry per CDR3 protein. Of hundreds of thousands of distinct CDR3 sequences listed, roughly 10% are singletons. V shed 4 bases, J shed 1 base, and the junction held 10 bases outside the gene matches. CDR1 is SGHKS and CDR2 is YYEKEE in the germline V gene (reference sequence). CDR3 length equals 16 residues. Many counts were recorded for this clonotype.

This chain joins TRBV5-5 and TRBJ2-7, with 8 bases that match TRBD1. This receptor was taken from a human donor who donated a stem cell graft to a child with acute lymphoblastic leukemia. The material sequenced was PBMCs from the stem cell graft donor, taken from the stem cell graft. The CDR3 DNA reads as TGTGCCAGCAGCCTCGACAGGGGAAGGGGATCCTACGAGCAGTACTTC. Amino acids: CASSLDRGRGSYEQYF.